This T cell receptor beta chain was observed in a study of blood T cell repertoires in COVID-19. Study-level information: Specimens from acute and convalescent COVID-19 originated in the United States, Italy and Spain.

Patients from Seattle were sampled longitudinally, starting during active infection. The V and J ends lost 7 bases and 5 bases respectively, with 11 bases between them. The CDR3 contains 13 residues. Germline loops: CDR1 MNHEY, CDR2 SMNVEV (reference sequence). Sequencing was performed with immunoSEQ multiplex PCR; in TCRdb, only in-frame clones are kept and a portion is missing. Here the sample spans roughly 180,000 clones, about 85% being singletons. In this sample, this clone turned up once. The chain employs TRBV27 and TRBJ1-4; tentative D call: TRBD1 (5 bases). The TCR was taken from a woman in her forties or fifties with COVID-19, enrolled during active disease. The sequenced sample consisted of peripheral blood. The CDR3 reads CASIGAGNEKLFF. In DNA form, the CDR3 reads TGTGCCAGCATCGGGGCGGGAAATGAAAAACTGTTTTTT.